This is a list of T cell receptor beta chains from one sample in a study of blood T cells in healthy people across ages. TCRdb reanalysed the 5' RACE reads using MiXCR and keeps one entry per CDR3 protein. The data hold 660,000 or so distinct CDR3 sequences, with 58% observed a single time. The material sequenced was blood. The receptors originated from a man aged 55 to 70 in good health. CDR3s include the opening cysteine and the closing phenylalanine or tryptophan. A D gene is named only where the DNA matches it firmly. Expanded clones get a size class; other rows say once, few or many, or leave the size out.

cdr3_length	d_call	j_call	v_call	clone_size	cdr3_nt	cdr3_aa
13	-	TRBJ1-5	TRBV28	-	TGTGCCAGCAGAACAGGGACATGGCAGCCCCAGCATTTT	CASRTGTWQPQHF
13	-	TRBJ1-4	TRBV29-1	-	TGCAGCGCTGCGGGAACAACTAATGAAAAACTGTTTTTT	CSAAGTTNEKLFF
16	-	TRBJ2-1	TRBV24-1	-	TGTGCCACCAGTGATTCGGGGGCAAGCTCCTACAATGAGCAGTTCTTC	CATSDSGASSYNEQFF
13	-	TRBJ2-7	TRBV4-2	-	TGTGCCAGCAGCCATGAAATGGGATACGAGCAGTACTTC	CASSHEMGYEQYF
14	TRBD1	TRBJ2-5	TRBV3-1	-	TGTGCCAGCAGCCCACGGGACAGGCAAGAGACCCGGTACTTC	CASSPRDRQETRYF
19	TRBD2	TRBJ2-5	TRBV7-6	-	TGTGCCAGCAGCTTAAGTCGACTAGCGGGGGCCGTATCCCTGCGGACCCAGTACTTC	CASSLSRLAGAVSLRTQYF
15	-	TRBJ2-5	TRBV4-1	few	TGCGCCAGCAGCACACCGGGACGGACCAAGGAGACCCAGTACTTC	CASSTPGRTKETQYF
16	-	TRBJ2-2	TRBV5-8	-	TGTGCCAGCAGCTTGGCCTTCGGGTCGGACACCGGGGAGCTGTTTTTT	CASSLAFGSDTGELFF
12	-	TRBJ2-5	TRBV6-6	-	TGTGCCAGCAGCCAGCGTCCGGAGACCCAGTACTTC	CASSQRPETQYF
15	-	TRBJ2-5	TRBV14	-	TGTGCCAGCAGCCAAGGGGGCCAGCCGAGAGAGACCCAGTACTTC	CASSQGGQPRETQYF
16	TRBD2	TRBJ2-5	TRBV27	-	TGTGCCAGCAGTACTTACTGGCGGGGGGGACGAGAGACCCAGTACTTC	CASSTYWRGGRETQYF
16	TRBD1	TRBJ2-5	TRBV7-8	few	TGTGCCAGCAGCTTACGAAGGACAGGGTCACAAGAGACCCAGTACTTC	CASSLRRTGSQETQYF
15	-	TRBJ2-1	TRBV7-2	-	TGTGCCAGCAGCCGCCCTGGGCGAGAGAACAATGAGCAGTTCTTC	CASSRPGRENNEQFF
14	TRBD1	TRBJ2-4	TRBV20-1	-	TGCAGTCCCACAGGGGGCGTAACCAAAAACATTCAGTACTTC	CSPTGGVTKNIQYF
15	-	TRBJ1-2	TRBV5-4	-	TGTGCCAGCAGCTTGGGGAGAGAAACTAACTATGGCTACACCTTC	CASSLGRETNYGYTF
13	-	TRBJ2-7	TRBV6-5	-	TGTGCCAGCAGCCGAAGGTGGTCCTACGAGCAGTACTTC	CASSRRWSYEQYF
16	TRBD1	TRBJ2-7	TRBV6-6	few	TGTGCCAGCAGTTACTTTAGGCCAGGGGGATCCTACGAGCAGTACTTC	CASSYFRPGGSYEQYF
15	TRBD2	TRBJ2-5	TRBV20-1	-	TGCAGTGCCCCCTCCGCGGGGGGACCCCAAGAGACCCAGTACTTC	CSAPSAGGPQETQYF
16	-	TRBJ2-7	TRBV5-6	-	TGTGCCAGCAGCTTGGGTACTCGGGGTTCGCCGGTTTGGCAGTACTTC	CASSLGTRGSPVWQYF
14	TRBD2	TRBJ2-1	TRBV29-1	-	TGCAGCGTTGTACCGCTAGCGGGGAAGTATGAGCAGTTCTTC	CSVVPLAGKYEQFF
17	-	TRBJ2-6	TRBV15	-	TGTGCCACCAGCAGGTCGGCTACCTCCTCTGGGGCCAACGTCCTGACTTTC	CATSRSATSSGANVLTF
12	-	TRBJ2-7	TRBV6-1	-	TGTGCCAGCAGTGAGGCGGGTCGCGAGCAGTACTTC	CASSEAGREQYF
16	-	TRBJ2-1	TRBV5-1	-	TGCGCCAGCAGCTTTGCGGCCGCCACGGTTTACAATGAGCAGTTCTTC	CASSFAAATVYNEQFF
16	TRBD2	TRBJ2-7	TRBV7-2	-	TGTGCCAGCAGCTTAGGAGGGACTAGCGGGGGATTCGAGCAGTACTTC	CASSLGGTSGGFEQYF
16	-	TRBJ2-6	TRBV7-6	-	TGTGCCAGCAGCTTACTGTCCTGGGCTGGGGCCAACGTCCTGACTTTC	CASSLLSWAGANVLTF
15	-	TRBJ1-2	TRBV11-2	-	TGTGCCAGCAGCTTAGACAGGGCCATTTTCTCTGGCTACACCTTC	CASSLDRAIFSGYTF
16	TRBD2	TRBJ2-5	TRBV7-2	many	TGTGCCAGCAGCTTAGGAGGGTGGGGGGGCCAAGAGACCCAGTACTTC	CASSLGGWGGQETQYF
16	-	TRBJ2-7	TRBV27	-	TGTGCCAGCAGTTTATCGTCAACGGTTCCCTACAATGAGCAGTACTTC	CASSLSSTVPYNEQYF
14	TRBD1	TRBJ2-1	TRBV5-1	-	TGCGCCAGCAGCTTGGGACAGGGCGGAGATGAGCAGTTCTTC	CASSLGQGGDEQFF
16	-	TRBJ1-1	TRBV7-2	-	TGTGCCAGCAGCTTAGTTAGCGCCCGGAGGGACACTGAAGCTTTCTTT	CASSLVSARRDTEAFF
15	-	TRBJ1-2	TRBV6-2/TRBV6-3	-	TGTGCCAGCAGTGATCAGGGGAGAGGTGGCTATGGCTACACCTTC	CASSDQGRGGYGYTF
15	-	TRBJ1-6	TRBV20-1	-	TGCAGTGCTAGGTCCGGGCAGTTAGCGAATTCACCCCTCCACTTT	CSARSGQLANSPLHF
17	TRBD2	TRBJ2-4	TRBV20-1	-	TGCAGTGCTAGTCCTAGCGGGGGGGCGGTTTGGGGGAACATTCAGTACTTC	CSASPSGGAVWGNIQYF
14	-	TRBJ1-3	TRBV9	once	TGTGCCAGCAGCCTCGTGGCAGTTGGAAACACCATATATTTT	CASSLVAVGNTIYF
12	TRBD2	TRBJ2-5	TRBV11-2	-	TGTGCCAGCAGCTTGATGGGGCGGGAGCAGTACTTC	CASSLMGREQYF
17	-	TRBJ2-5	TRBV20-1	few	TGCAGTGCTAGAGACCAACCTTCTAGAGGGTCTAGGGAGACCCAGTACTTC	CSARDQPSRGSRETQYF
13	-	TRBJ2-2	TRBV6-6	-	TGTGCCAGCAGTTCTAGGGGTTACGGGGAGCTGTTTTTT	CASSSRGYGELFF
14	TRBD1	TRBJ1-1	TRBV6-2/TRBV6-3	-	TGTGCCAGCAGTCGCAGACAGGGGAACACTGAAGCTTTCTTT	CASSRRQGNTEAFF